Presented here are 10 T cell receptor beta chains from one specimen sequenced in a study of cytomegalovirus exposure and HLA in healthy donors. The PCR was carried out with 60 Vbeta primers and 13 Jbeta primers. This table comes from immunoSEQ multiplex PCR, and its TCRdb copy is limited to in-frame clones, with some not included. The sample records about 160,000 clones, around 82% being singletons. Sequenced sample: PBMCs. The receptor set was obtained from a male donor in good health and CMV-seronegative.

The V gene is TRBV9, the J gene TRBJ2-2; possibly TRBD1 for D (5 bases). The ends were cut back, 4 bases at V and 1 base at J, with 14 bases in the middle. The CDR3 loop spans 16 amino acids. Germline V CDR1 and CDR2: SGDLS, YYNGEE. DNA for the CDR3: TGTGCCAGCAGCCCTAGAAGAGACAGGAACACCGGGGAGCTGTTTTTT. It specifies CASSPRRDRNTGELFF.

V and J are TRBV6-1 and TRBJ1-1, with 10 bases lining up with TRBD1. Per germline, CDR1 MNHNS and CDR2 SASEGT. The CDR3 is made up of 15 amino acids. V shed 7 bases and J 8 bases; nucleotides not matched to a gene: 13. The CDR3 DNA sequence: TGTGCCAGCATTCGACAGGGGGCTGCTTCGAGGGAAGCTTTCTTT. Amino acid sequence: CASIRQGAASREAFF.

The V call is TRBV19, the J call TRBJ2-7; D may be TRBD1 (5 bases). V lost 4 bases and J 5 bases, leaving 15 bases between the germline ends. The CDR3 length is 14 residues. Germline V lookup: CDR1 LNHDA, CDR2 SQIVND (reference sequence). The CDR3 DNA reads TGTGCCAGTAGTAGAACCGACAGAAACGACGAGCAGTACTTC. This translates into CASSRTDRNDEQYF.

The rearrangement links TRBV4-1 to TRBJ2-3, with 8 bases that match TRBD2. The CDR3 runs to 17 residues. Germline trimming cut 4 bases from V and 4 bases from J; bases unmatched to any gene: 13. Looked up from germline, CDR1 is MGHRA and CDR2 is YSYEKL. For the CDR3, the DNA is TGCGCCAGCAGCCTTCGGATCAGCGGGAGTGTTCCAGATACGCAGTATTTT. Protein: CASSLRISGSVPDTQYF.

The chain carries TRBV13 and TRBJ2-5, with 9 bases identical to TRBD1. CDR1 and CDR2 (germline): PRHDT, FYEKMQ (reference sequence). V trimming: 5 bases; J trimming: 4 bases; junction bases outside the gene matches: 11. The CDR3 has 16 amino acids. DNA of the CDR3: TGTGCCAGCAGCCCCCAGATAGAGGGACAGGGAGAGACCCAGTACTTC. This sequence encodes CASSPQIEGQGETQYF.

The genes are TRBV11-1 and TRBJ1-3, with TRBD1 identical over 10 bases. This CDR3 has 17 residues. J lost 2 bases, V lost 4 bases, and 8 bases had no gene match. Looked up from germline, CDR1 is SGHAT and CDR2 is FQDESV (reference sequence). The CDR3 DNA sequence: TGTGCCAGCAGCTCCCGGGACAGGGGCAGCCCTGGAAACACCATATATTTT. Translated: CASSSRDRGSPGNTIYF.

J is TRBJ1-1 and V is TRBV18; no reliable D call. Trimming removed 3 bases from V and 1 base from J, with 15 bases in between. This CDR3 is 16 amino acids long. Germline CDR1 reads KGHSH; CDR2 reads LQKENI. As DNA, the CDR3 is TGTGCCAGCTCACCGGCCTTACATACCGCGAACACTGAAGCTTTCTTT. Translated: CASSPALHTANTEAFF.

This chain connects TRBV11-2 to TRBJ2-7; 9 nucleotides align to TRBD1. The CDR3 is 15 residues long. Germline CDR1 SGHAT, CDR2 FQNNGV. J lost 6 bases, V lost 4 bases, and 10 bases had no gene match. The CDR3 region is CASSYQRQGGIEQYF. The DNA of the CDR3 is TGTGCCAGCAGCTACCAAAGACAGGGGGGGATCGAGCAGTACTTC.

This clone was counted a few times. The chain joins TRBV7-9 to TRBJ2-2; D is ambiguous. Germline loops: CDR1 SEHNR, CDR2 FQNEAQ (reference sequence). CDR3 length equals 14 residues. The V and J ends lost 1 base and 5 bases respectively, with 8 bases between them. CDR3 in DNA: TGTGCCAGCAGCTTAGGGCGAGCGACCGGGGAGCTGTTTTTT. Translated, it gives CASSLGRATGELFF.

The sample holds one count of this clone. The chain combines TRBV6-6 with TRBJ2-7, with 7 bases identical to TRBD1. From germline, CDR1 is MNHNY and CDR2 SVGAGI (reference sequence). V lost 5 bases, J lost 6 bases, and 4 bases stayed unmatched. This CDR3 contains 12 residues. The CDR3 region has the DNA TGTGCCAGCAGTCATCCAGGGGGCGAGCAGTACTTC. Encoded protein: CASSHPGGEQYF.